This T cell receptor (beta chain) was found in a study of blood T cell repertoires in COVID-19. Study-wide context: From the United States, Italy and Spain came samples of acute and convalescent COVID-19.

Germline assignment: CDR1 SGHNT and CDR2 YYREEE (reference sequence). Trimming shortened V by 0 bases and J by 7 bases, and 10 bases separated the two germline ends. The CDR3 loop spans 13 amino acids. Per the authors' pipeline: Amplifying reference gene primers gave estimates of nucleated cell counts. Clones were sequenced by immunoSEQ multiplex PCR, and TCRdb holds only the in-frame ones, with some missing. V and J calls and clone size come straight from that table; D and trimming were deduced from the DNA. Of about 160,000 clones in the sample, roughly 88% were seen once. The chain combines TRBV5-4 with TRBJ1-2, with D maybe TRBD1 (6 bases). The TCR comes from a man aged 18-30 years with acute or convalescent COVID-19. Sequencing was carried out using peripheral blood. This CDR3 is CASSLGDTIGYTF. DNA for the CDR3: TGTGCCAGCAGCTTGGGGGACACAATTGGCTACACCTTC.